This T cell receptor (beta chain) was sequenced for a study of T cell responses to AZD1222 COVID-19 vaccine. The analysis combined second doses at about 4 or about 12 weeks. Study conclusions and caveats: Baseline seropositives among AZD1222 recipients totaled only five to seven. With two AZD1222 doses given, Spike-specific TCR breadth and depth both rose.

For this clone: No antigen is known for it.

The CDR3 is 13 residues long. Trimming shortened V by 1 base and J by 6 bases, and 10 bases separated the two germline ends. The V gene's germline CDR1 is SGHVS and CDR2 FQNEAQ. Sequencing was performed with immunoSEQ multiplex PCR; in TCRdb, only in-frame clones are kept and a portion is missing. The sample lists 160,000 or so clones; over 75% were seen once. The input for sequencing was peripheral blood, taken 28 days after the second AZD1222 dose. V usage is TRBV7-8 and J usage is TRBJ2-7, with D perhaps matching TRBD1 (6 bases). This TCR was recovered from an adult who received the AZD1222 COVID-19 vaccine. CDR3 in DNA: TGTGCCAGCAGCTTAGAACCAGGGGTCGAGCAGTACTTC. Encoded protein: CASSLEPGVEQYF. Complete variable domain (other parts from reference TRBV7-8 and TRBJ2-7): GAGVSQSPRYKVAKRGQDVALRCDPISGHVSLFWYQQALGQGPEFLTYFQNEAQLDKSGLPSDRFFAERPEGSVSTLKIQRTQQEDSAVYLCASSLEPGVEQYFGPGTRLTVT.